The 18 T cell receptor beta chains below all came from one sample that was sequenced in a study of shared clonotypes between healthy human individuals. Clones were sequenced by immunoSEQ multiplex PCR, and TCRdb holds only the in-frame ones, with some missing. The sample shows some 2.4 million clones, 93% of them seen only once. The specimen was naive CD4+ T cells from PBMCs. Described subset: CD45RA+ positively selected. The source is a man younger than 30 in good health. Some clones in this sample may be carry-over from other donors' samples.

Of note for this clone: This same CDR3 is encoded by further DNA sequences in the sample. The chain is built from TRBV28 and TRBJ2-7; no definite D call. Germline V lookup: CDR1 MDHEN, CDR2 SYDVKM. The CDR3 consists of 11 residues. Trimming pared 5 bases from V and 3 bases from J, leaving 5 bases between. DNA for the CDR3: TGTGCCAGCAGTCGTCGCTACGAGCAGTACTTC. Protein product: CASSRRYEQYF.

This clone was seen a few times. The J gene is TRBJ1-5, the V gene TRBV7-3, with D perhaps matching TRBD1 (6 bases). The CDR3 runs 13 residues. Trimming left V 5 bases short and J 10 bases short, with 15 bases between. The germline CDR1 and CDR2 sequences are SGHTA and FQGTGA. The CDR3 sequence is CASSRLRGEPQHF. The CDR3 coding sequence is TGTGCCAGCAGCCGCCTCAGGGGTGAACCCCAGCATTTT.

The chain links TRBV6-6 to TRBJ2-2; D call uncertain. Looked up from germline, CDR1 is MNHNY and CDR2 is SVGAGI (reference sequence). The ends were cut back, 4 bases at V and 2 bases at J, with 8 bases in the middle. The CDR3 covers 14 residues. CDR3 nucleotides: TGTGCCAGCAGTTTCCAGACCAACACCGGGGAGCTGTTTTTT. This encodes CASSFQTNTGELFF.

This clone was seen only a few times. This rearrangement joins TRBV19 to TRBJ1-2, with 9 bases aligning to TRBD1. Germline assignment: CDR1 LNHDA and CDR2 SQIVND (reference sequence). V lost 11 bases, J lost 4 bases, and 8 bases stayed unmatched. This CDR3 is built from 13 residues. CDR3 amino acids: CAPRTGESYGYTF. The CDR3 nucleotides read TGTGCCCCCCGGACAGGGGAGAGCTATGGCTACACCTTC.

The V and J genes are TRBV28 and TRBJ2-1; TRBD1 aligns across 10 bases. Germline V CDR1 and CDR2: MDHEN, SYDVKM. This CDR3 has 13 amino acids. J lost 10 bases, V lost 2 bases, and 2 bases had no gene match. This CDR3 is CASSLPTGGEQFF. Here the CDR3 DNA reads TGTGCCAGCAGTTTACCGACAGGGGGCGAGCAGTTCTTC.

The chain recombines TRBV5-1 with TRBJ2-7, with D unclear. Germline CDR1 reads SGHRS; CDR2 reads YFSETQ. The germline V and J ends were trimmed by 1 base and 0 bases, with 11 bases remaining between them. The CDR3 is made up of 15 amino acids. The CDR3 spells CASSLSATTSYEQYF. The CDR3 nucleotides read TGCGCCAGCAGCTTGAGCGCTACAACCTCCTACGAGCAGTACTTC.

The chain links TRBV11-2 to TRBJ2-2, with TRBD2 identical over 8 bases. V was clipped by 6 bases and J by 3 bases; unmatched bases: 3. CDR3 length: 14 amino acids. Per germline, CDR1 SGHAT and CDR2 FQNNGV. The CDR3 bases are TGTGCCAGCAGAAGCGGGAGAGACACCGGGGAGCTGTTTTTT. As protein: CASRSGRDTGELFF.

The chain recombines TRBV7-9 with TRBJ2-3, with D possibly TRBD1 on 6 matching bases. CDR1 SEHNR and CDR2 FQNEAQ come from the germline V gene (reference sequence). The CDR3 covers 14 residues. Trimming stripped 2 bases from V and 5 bases from J, with 11 bases between. CDR3 DNA: TGTGCCAGCAGCTTATTCCAGGGGAAAGATACGCAGTATTTT. Its translation: CASSLFQGKDTQYF. Looking up the rest from reference TRBV7-9 and TRBJ2-3 gives the full variable domain: DTGVSQNPRHKITKRGQNVTFRCDPISEHNRLYWYRQTLGQGPEFLTYFQNEAQLEKSRLLSDRFSAERPKGSFSTLEIQRTEQGDSAMYLCASSLFQGKDTQYFGPGTRLTVL.

The V and J genes are TRBV28 and TRBJ2-7, with TRBD1 matching 7 bases. The CDR3 covers 14 residues. V dropped 6 bases and J dropped 3; count of bases not matched to a gene: 8. Germline assignment: CDR1 MDHEN and CDR2 SYDVKM. In DNA, the CDR3 is TGTGCCAGCAGCCCCGTGGGACAGCTCTACGAGCAGTACTTC. Translated: CASSPVGQLYEQYF.

The genes are TRBV5-1 and TRBJ2-7, with 10 nucleotides matching TRBD2. J gave up 6 bases and V 6 bases, and 12 bases lay outside the gene matches. CDR1 SGHRS and CDR2 YFSETQ come from the germline V gene. The CDR3 length is 15 residues. The CDR3 region is CASTPGTSAPLEQYF. The CDR3 DNA reads TGCGCCAGCACCCCCGGGACTAGCGCCCCTCTCGAGCAGTACTTC.

The chain uses TRBV7-9 and TRBJ2-1; 9 nucleotides align to TRBD1. CDR1 SEHNR and CDR2 FQNEAQ come from the germline V gene (reference sequence). The CDR3 has 14 amino acids. J gave up 10 bases and V 1 base, and 5 bases lay outside the gene matches. CDR3 DNA sequence: TGTGCCAGCAGCTTAGGGACAGGGGTCCGGGAGCAGTTCTTC. This sequence encodes CASSLGTGVREQFF.

This clone appeared a few times. Other DNA sequences in this specimen translate into the identical CDR3. The rearrangement links TRBV30 to TRBJ1-1; 7 nucleotides match TRBD1. The CDR3 totals 13 residues. With V trimmed by 2 bases and J by 5 bases, 5 bases remained unmatched. From germline, CDR1 is GTSNPN and CDR2 SVGIG (reference sequence). CDR3 sequence reads: CAWSRQGGTEAFF. The CDR3 DNA reads as TGTGCCTGGAGTAGGCAGGGGGGAACTGAAGCTTTCTTT. The whole variable domain, filled in from reference TRBV30 and TRBJ1-1, reads SQTIHQWPATLVQPVGSPLSLECTVEGTSNPNLYWYRQAAGRGLQLLFYSVGIGQISSEVPQNLSASRPQDRQFILSSKKLLLSDSGFYLCAWSRQGGTEAFFGQGTRLTVV.

The V gene is TRBV7-3, the J gene TRBJ2-1; D is possibly TRBD1 (6 bases). V lost 3 bases and J lost 6, with 12 bases in between. The CDR3 spans 14 residues. CDR1 is SGHTA and CDR2 is FQGTGA in the germline V gene. CDR3 region: CASSFTGRSNEQFF. In DNA form, the CDR3 reads TGTGCCAGCAGCTTCACAGGGAGAAGCAATGAGCAGTTCTTC.

This chain uses TRBV10-1 with TRBJ2-1; 10 nucleotides align to TRBD1. Per germline, CDR1 WNHNN and CDR2 SYGVQD (reference sequence). V lost 4 bases to trimming and J lost 6 bases; unmatched junction nucleotides: 15. The CDR3 extends over 18 amino acids. The CDR3 spells CASSGRQGALAGGNEQFF. The CDR3 DNA follows: TGCGCCAGCAGTGGGCGACAGGGGGCGCTTGCGGGAGGCAATGAGCAGTTCTTC.

The chain links TRBV14 to TRBJ2-3; TRBD1 might be the D (5 bases). Looked up from germline, CDR1 is SGHDN and CDR2 is FVKESK. CDR3 length equals 13 residues. The germline V and J ends were trimmed by 1 base and 7 bases, with 9 bases remaining between them. The CDR3 DNA reads TGTGCCAGCAGCCAAGGGGGCTGGAATACGCAGTATTTT. It codes for CASSQGGWNTQYF.

This clone was detected once. The CDR3 DNA sequence: TGTGCCAGCTCACCAATTAGCGGGGAAGATACGCAGTATTTT. It is translated as CASSPISGEDTQYF. V gene TRBV18 combines with J gene TRBJ2-3; 8 bases agree with TRBD2. The germline V gene has CDR1 KGHSH and CDR2 LQKENI. CDR3 size: 14 residues. The trim removed 2 bases at V and 5 bases at J, leaving 3 bases unmatched.

As DNA, the CDR3 is TGTGCCAGCAGGCGTACAATGAACACCGGGGAGCTGTTTTTT. It encodes CASRRTMNTGELFF. The rearrangement links TRBV7-9 to TRBJ2-2; D not resolved. The germline V gene encodes CDR1 SEHNR and CDR2 FQNEAQ (reference sequence). Trimming cost V 6 bases and J 1 base, with 9 bases left between them. The CDR3 sequence is 14 residues long.

The chain is built from TRBV7-7 and TRBJ2-7, with a possible D match to TRBD2 (6 bases). CDR1 and CDR2 from the germline V gene are SSHAT and FNYEAQ (reference sequence). V was clipped by 1 base and J by 2 bases, with 9 bases between them. The CDR3 spans 14 residues. The DNA for the CDR3 is TGTGCCAGCAGCTTAGGTACGGGAGCCTACGAGCAGTACTTC. Protein: CASSLGTGAYEQYF.